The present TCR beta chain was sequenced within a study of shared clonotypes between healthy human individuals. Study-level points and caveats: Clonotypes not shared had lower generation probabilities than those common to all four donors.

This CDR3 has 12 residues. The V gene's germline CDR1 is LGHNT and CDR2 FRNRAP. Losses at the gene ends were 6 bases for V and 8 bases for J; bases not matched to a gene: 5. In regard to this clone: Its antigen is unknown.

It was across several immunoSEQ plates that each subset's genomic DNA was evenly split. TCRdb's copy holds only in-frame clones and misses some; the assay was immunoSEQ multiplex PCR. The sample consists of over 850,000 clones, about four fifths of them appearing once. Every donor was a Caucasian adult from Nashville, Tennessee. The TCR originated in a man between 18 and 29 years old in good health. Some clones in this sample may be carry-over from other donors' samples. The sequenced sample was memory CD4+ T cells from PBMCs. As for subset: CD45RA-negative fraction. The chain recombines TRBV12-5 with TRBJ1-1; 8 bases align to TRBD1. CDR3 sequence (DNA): TGTGCTAGTGGGCCAGACAGGGGAGAAGCTTTCTTT. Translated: CASGPDRGEAFF.